This is a list of T cell receptor beta chains from one sample in a study of blood T cell repertoires in COVID-19. Libraries were prepared by immunoSEQ multiplex PCR; TCRdb keeps only in-frame clonotypes and omits some of them. This sample has tens of thousands of clones; around 80% occur once, and the top ten carry approximately 27%. Sequenced sample: peripheral blood. The source of these receptors is a woman of 80 years or more with COVID-19, enrolled during active disease. CDR3s include the opening cysteine and the closing phenylalanine or tryptophan. D genes are given only for firm matches. Some rows mark clone size as missing; the rest say once, few, many or name a class of expanded clone.

abundance: .; j_gene: TRBJ2-6; d_gene: .; v_gene: TRBV5-1; CDR3nt: TGCGCCAGCAGCTTGGATAGCGCGCCCTCTGGGGCCAACGTCCTGACTTTC; CDR3aa: CASSLDSAPSGANVLTF
abundance: .; j_gene: TRBJ1-1; d_gene: .; v_gene: TRBV18; CDR3nt: TGTGCCAGCTCACCATCTCCGGGGGGGAACACTGAAGCTTTCTTT; CDR3aa: CASSPSPGGNTEAFF
abundance: .; j_gene: TRBJ2-3; d_gene: .; v_gene: TRBV18; CDR3nt: TGTGCCAGCTCTCGCGGGCAGGCGGTGGATACGCAGTATTTT; CDR3aa: CASSRGQAVDTQYF
abundance: .; j_gene: TRBJ2-3; d_gene: .; v_gene: TRBV6-5; CDR3nt: TGTGCCAGCAGAGCCTACCAGAGGACAGATACGCAGTATTTT; CDR3aa: CASRAYQRTDTQYF
abundance: .; j_gene: TRBJ1-1; d_gene: .; v_gene: TRBV30; CDR3nt: TGTGCCTGGAGTTCGAGGACACTTTTGAACACTGAAGCTTTCTTT; CDR3aa: CAWSSRTLLNTEAFF
abundance: few; j_gene: TRBJ2-1; d_gene: TRBD1; v_gene: TRBV10-2; CDR3nt: TGCGCCAGCGCGGACAGGGGGAGACAACAGGGGCAGTTCTTC; CDR3aa: CASADRGRQQGQFF
abundance: .; j_gene: TRBJ2-3; d_gene: .; v_gene: TRBV3-1/TRBV3-2; CDR3nt: TGTGCCAGCAGCCAAAGGGGGGGGAGGAGCACAGATACGCAGTATTTT; CDR3aa: CASSQRGGRSTDTQYF
abundance: .; j_gene: TRBJ2-1; d_gene: TRBD1; v_gene: TRBV11-2; CDR3nt: TGTGCCAGCAGCTTAGAGGACAGGGTTTACAATGAGCAGTTCTTC; CDR3aa: CASSLEDRVYNEQFF
abundance: .; j_gene: TRBJ1-6; d_gene: .; v_gene: TRBV15; CDR3nt: TGTGCCACCAGCAGTTTCGGGAGAACCAAGGATTCACCCCTCCACTTT; CDR3aa: CATSSFGRTKDSPLHF
abundance: once; j_gene: TRBJ2-1; d_gene: .; v_gene: TRBV14; CDR3nt: TGTGCCAGCAGCACACTCAGTTTGGGCCCCCGCAATGAGCAGTTCTTC; CDR3aa: CASSTLSLGPRNEQFF
abundance: .; j_gene: TRBJ2-7; d_gene: .; v_gene: TRBV27; CDR3nt: TGTGCCAGCAGTTATCGAGGCCCACCATACGAGCAGTACTTC; CDR3aa: CASSYRGPPYEQYF
abundance: .; j_gene: TRBJ2-7; d_gene: .; v_gene: TRBV20-1; CDR3nt: TGCAGTGCTAGAGGGCCCCACGAGCAGTACTTC; CDR3aa: CSARGPHEQYF
abundance: once; j_gene: TRBJ1-1; d_gene: TRBD1; v_gene: TRBV3-1/TRBV3-2; CDR3nt: TGTGCCAGCAGCCTGACAGGGGGTAACACTGAAGCTTTCTTT; CDR3aa: CASSLTGGNTEAFF
abundance: .; j_gene: TRBJ1-2; d_gene: TRBD1; v_gene: TRBV5-1; CDR3nt: TGCGCCAGCAGCTCGCAAGTGTCCGGGACAGGGGCAGGTGGCTACACCTTC; CDR3aa: CASSSQVSGTGAGGYTF
abundance: .; j_gene: TRBJ2-7; d_gene: .; v_gene: TRBV9; CDR3nt: TGTGCCAGCAGCGTAGCTACAGGGCCCTACGAGCAGTACTTC; CDR3aa: CASSVATGPYEQYF
abundance: .; j_gene: TRBJ2-7; d_gene: TRBD2; v_gene: TRBV7-2; CDR3nt: TGTGCCAGCAGCTCCGGGACTAGAAACTACGAGCAGTACTTC; CDR3aa: CASSSGTRNYEQYF
abundance: many; j_gene: TRBJ1-5; d_gene: .; v_gene: TRBV10-3; CDR3nt: TGTGCCATCAGTGAGTCGACAGCCACCAATCAGCCCCAGCATTTT; CDR3aa: CAISESTATNQPQHF
abundance: .; j_gene: TRBJ1-2; d_gene: TRBD1; v_gene: TRBV27; CDR3nt: TGTGCCAGCAGAGAGCCCGGGACAGGGTATGGCTACACCTTC; CDR3aa: CASREPGTGYGYTF
abundance: .; j_gene: TRBJ2-7; d_gene: TRBD2; v_gene: TRBV4-2; CDR3nt: TGTGCCAGCAGCCAAGTCAGCGGGAGTGTTCGCCACGAGCAGTACTTC; CDR3aa: CASSQVSGSVRHEQYF
abundance: .; j_gene: TRBJ2-1; d_gene: .; v_gene: TRBV11-2; CDR3nt: TGTGCCAGCAGCGACAAGGGGGCTGGAGGAGGGGATGAGCAGTTCTTC; CDR3aa: CASSDKGAGGGDEQFF
abundance: .; j_gene: TRBJ2-7; d_gene: .; v_gene: TRBV29-1; CDR3nt: TGCAGCGTTGAAGTAGCGGATACCGCCTACGAGCAGTACTTC; CDR3aa: CSVEVADTAYEQYF
abundance: .; j_gene: TRBJ2-7; d_gene: .; v_gene: TRBV27; CDR3nt: TGTGCCAGTTCCTGGGGGGGGCCGGCGGAGCAGTACTTC; CDR3aa: CASSWGGPAEQYF
abundance: few; j_gene: TRBJ1-5; d_gene: .; v_gene: TRBV28; CDR3nt: TGTGCCAGCAGTCTTAAGACCCGGGACATCTTGAATCAGCCCCAGCATTTT; CDR3aa: CASSLKTRDILNQPQHF
abundance: .; j_gene: TRBJ2-1; d_gene: TRBD2; v_gene: TRBV29-1; CDR3nt: TGCAGCGTCGGACCGACTAGCGGAGGCTCCTACAATGAGCAGTTCTTC; CDR3aa: CSVGPTSGGSYNEQFF
abundance: few; j_gene: TRBJ2-2; d_gene: TRBD2; v_gene: TRBV11-3; CDR3nt: TGTGCCAGCAGCCTACTAGCGGGAGGCACCGGGGAGCTGTTTTTT; CDR3aa: CASSLLAGGTGELFF
abundance: .; j_gene: TRBJ2-5; d_gene: TRBD1; v_gene: TRBV10-3; CDR3nt: TGTGCCACCTCGACAGGGGAGGAGACCCAGTACTTC; CDR3aa: CATSTGEETQYF
abundance: .; j_gene: TRBJ2-3; d_gene: .; v_gene: TRBV28; CDR3nt: TGTGCCAGCAGTCCCACCGGGGTGAGCGCCGCAGATACGCAGTATTTT; CDR3aa: CASSPTGVSAADTQYF
abundance: once; j_gene: TRBJ2-7; d_gene: .; v_gene: TRBV7-9; CDR3nt: TGTGCCAGCAGCTTAGTAGGGGCTAGTACCTACGAGCAGTACTTC; CDR3aa: CASSLVGASTYEQYF
abundance: .; j_gene: TRBJ2-5; d_gene: TRBD2; v_gene: TRBV27; CDR3nt: TGTGCCAGCAGCCGACTAGCGGGAAGACAAGAGACCCAGTACTTC; CDR3aa: CASSRLAGRQETQYF
abundance: .; j_gene: TRBJ2-2; d_gene: .; v_gene: TRBV28; CDR3nt: TGTGCCAGCGGTTCCGGGACAAAGAACACCGGGGAGCTGTTTTTT; CDR3aa: CASGSGTKNTGELFF
abundance: .; j_gene: TRBJ2-7; d_gene: .; v_gene: TRBV27; CDR3nt: TGTGCCAGCAGTTTAGGCCCCCGATCGTCCGGTTCGAGAGGGGAGCAGTACTTC; CDR3aa: CASSLGPRSSGSRGEQYF
abundance: .; j_gene: TRBJ2-7; d_gene: .; v_gene: TRBV30; CDR3nt: TGTGCCTGGCAAACAGCACACGAGCAGTACTTC; CDR3aa: CAWQTAHEQYF
abundance: .; j_gene: TRBJ2-5; d_gene: TRBD2; v_gene: TRBV5-5; CDR3nt: TGTGCCAGCAGCCCGGGGACTAGGAATCAAGAGACCCAGTACTTC; CDR3aa: CASSPGTRNQETQYF